This entry lists 19 T cell receptor beta chains sequenced from one sample in a study of spatial heterogeneity in lung cancer. General observations from the study: It was found that expanded intratumoral alpha and beta TCR counts tracked tumor mutation counts.

Antigen specificity for these receptors is unknown. Regarding time point: sample taken at primary tumor resection. MiXCR was run by TCRdb on the 5' RACE reads, yielding one entry per CDR3 protein. The sample lists about 100,000 distinct CDR3 sequences, approximately 4% occurring once. The sample consisted of lung tumor tissue, taken at surgery. The source of these receptors is a male donor with early-stage non-small cell lung cancer.

This clonotype was counted ten times or more. V gene TRBV20-1 combines with J gene TRBJ2-1, with 8 nucleotides matching TRBD1. The CDR3 is 15 residues long. CDR1 DFQATT and CDR2 SNEGSKA come from the germline V gene (reference sequence). V gave up 4 bases and J gave up 4 bases; unmatched junction bases: 9. Here the CDR3 DNA reads TGCAGTGCTACCCCCGGGACAGGAAGATACAATGAGCAGTTCTTC. Its translation is CSATPGTGRYNEQFF.

This clonotype was counted ten times or more. The chain links TRBV6-1 to TRBJ1-2; TRBD1 matches 7 bases. The CDR3 is 13 residues long. V dropped 4 bases and J dropped 4; count of bases not matched to a gene: 3. In germline, CDR1 is MNHNS, CDR2 SASEGT. The CDR3 loop reads CASSVGQFYGYTF. The CDR3 coding sequence is TGTGCCAGCAGTGTGGGACAGTTCTATGGCTACACCTTC.

The sample holds many counts of this clonotype. The chain employs TRBV19 and TRBJ2-2; 8 bases are a match to TRBD1. This CDR3 region has 17 residues. Trimming took 5 bases from V and 6 from J; bases not matched to a gene: 14. Per germline, CDR1 LNHDA and CDR2 SQIVND (reference sequence). The CDR3 nucleotides are TGTGCCAGTAGTGACTCAGGGGGCCAAAAGCAACCCGGGGAGCTGTTTTTT. This encodes CASSDSGGQKQPGELFF.

This clonotype was observed at least ten times. J is TRBJ2-2 and V is TRBV29-1; tentatively, D is TRBD1 (6 bases). The ends were cut back, 4 bases at V and 5 bases at J, with 11 bases in the middle. The CDR3 runs to 13 residues. Per the germline V gene, CDR1 is SQVTM and CDR2 is ANQGSEA. The CDR3 protein is CSVVQGDTGELFF. CDR3 nucleotides: TGCAGCGTTGTACAGGGTGATACCGGGGAGCTGTTTTTT.

This clonotype has a count of ten or more. This rearrangement joins TRBV5-6 to TRBJ2-1; a weak D match, TRBD1 (8 bases). The germline V and J ends were trimmed by 4 bases and 2 bases, with 19 bases remaining between them. Germline V lookup: CDR1 SGHDT, CDR2 YYEEEE. CDR3 length: 17 amino acids. The CDR3 nucleotides read TGTGCCAGCAGCAGGGGGGGGACAGGTGCTGCCTACAATGAGCAGTTCTTC. Translation: CASSRGGTGAAYNEQFF.

This clonotype was recorded a few times. The V call is TRBV12-3 or TRBV12-4, the J call TRBJ1-4; 8 nucleotides align to TRBD1. The CDR3 runs to 16 residues. V lost 5 bases, J lost 0 bases, and 5 bases stayed unmatched. This CDR3 is CASSVDRGPTNEKLFF. CDR3 sequence (DNA): TGTGCCAGCAGTGTCGACAGGGGACCAACTAATGAAAAACTGTTTTTT.

This clonotype has a count of ten or more. This chain joins TRBV20-1 and TRBJ1-5; D not certain. Trimming stripped 7 bases from V and 2 bases from J, with 15 bases between. The V gene's germline CDR1 is DFQATT and CDR2 SNEGSKA (reference sequence). The CDR3 consists of 14 residues. CDR3 protein: CSVSTPGGNQPQHF. Written as DNA, the CDR3 is TGCAGTGTTTCGACACCCGGGGGCAATCAGCCCCAGCATTTT.

This clonotype was seen repeatedly, ten times or more. This chain connects TRBV7-9 to TRBJ2-7, with a possible D match to TRBD2 (5 bases). The length of the CDR3 is 14 residues. Trimming removed 3 bases from V and 3 bases from J, with 12 bases in between. In germline, CDR1 is SEHNR, CDR2 FQNEAQ (reference sequence). The CDR3 coding sequence is TGTGCCAGCAGCTTTACGGAGGCCGGCTACGAGCAGTACTTC. Its translation is CASSFTEAGYEQYF. Variable domain in full (rest from reference TRBV7-9 and TRBJ2-7): DTGVSQNPRHKITKRGQNVTFRCDPISEHNRLYWYRQTLGQGPEFLTYFQNEAQLEKSRLLSDRFSAERPKGSFSTLEIQRTEQGDSAMYLCASSFTEAGYEQYFGPGTRLTVT.

This clonotype was detected many times. The V and J genes are TRBV27 and TRBJ1-2; 7 bases fit TRBD1. CDR3 length: 15 residues. Germline CDR1 reads MNHEY; CDR2 reads SMNVEV (reference sequence). The junction had 11 bases not matched to a gene; V was cut back by 5 bases and J by 5 bases. The CDR3 sequence: CASSPEGQSLYGYTF. Here the CDR3 DNA reads TGTGCCAGCAGTCCAGAGGGACAGTCTCTATATGGCTACACCTTC.

At least ten counts were recorded for this clonotype. The chain carries TRBV5-1 and TRBJ2-7; possibly TRBD1 for D (5 bases). V gave up 0 bases and J gave up 4 bases, with 14 bases separating them. The CDR3 is made up of 15 amino acids. The germline V gene has CDR1 SGHRS and CDR2 YFSETQ. In nucleotides, the CDR3 is TGCGCCAGCAGCTTGGTAGGGGCACAAGAGTACGAGCAGTACTTC. This sequence encodes CASSLVGAQEYEQYF.

This clonotype was detected ten times or more. This chain uses TRBV28 with TRBJ1-5; D unclear. V was clipped by 7 bases and J by 7 bases, with 17 bases between them. In germline, CDR1 is MDHEN, CDR2 SYDVKM. The length of the CDR3 is 14 residues. The CDR3 region is CASTLPGLRQPQHF. The CDR3, as DNA: TGTGCCAGCACCCTACCGGGTCTTCGCCAGCCCCAGCATTTT. The full variable domain, its missing parts supplied by reference TRBV28 and TRBJ1-5, is DVKVTQSSRYLVKRTGEKVFLECVQDMDHENMFWYRQDPGLGLRLIYFSYDVKMKEKGDIPEGYSVSREKKERFSLILESASTNQTSMYLCASTLPGLRQPQHFGDGTRLSIL.

The CDR3 reads CATSDLGDSHEQYF. The CDR3 coding sequence is TGTGCCACCAGTGATTTAGGGGACAGTCACGAGCAGTACTTC. The chain uses TRBV24-1 and TRBJ2-7; TRBD1 agrees at 7 bases. Trimming at V came to 1 base and at J to 5 bases, leaving 4 bases not matched to a gene. This CDR3 comprises 14 residues. Germline V CDR1 and CDR2: KGHDR, SFDVKD.

This clonotype was detected many times. This chain links TRBV5-1 with TRBJ1-1; D gene ambiguous. The germline V and J ends were trimmed by 0 bases and 0 bases, with 9 bases remaining between them. The CDR3 sequence is 15 residues long. Germline CDR1 SGHRS, CDR2 YFSETQ. The CDR3 sequence: CASSLEPFMNTEAFF. The CDR3 DNA follows: TGCGCCAGCAGCTTGGAGCCTTTCATGAACACTGAAGCTTTCTTT.

This clonotype occurred many times. The rearrangement uses TRBV29-1 and TRBJ2-7; D assignment may be TRBD1 or TRBD2 (5 bases each). Germline values: CDR1 SQVTM, CDR2 ANQGSEA. V was cut by 6 bases and J by 2 bases, with 14 bases left in between. The CDR3 has 13 residues. The CDR3 loop reads CSVAGTVTYEQYF. DNA of the CDR3: TGCAGCGTGGCCGGGACGGTGACCTACGAGCAGTACTTC.

This clonotype has ten or more counts. The chain carries TRBV20-1 and TRBJ2-1; tentative D call: TRBD2 (7 bases). Germline CDR1 and CDR2: DFQATT and SNEGSKA (reference sequence). The CDR3 has 15 residues. Trimming cost V 6 bases and J 8 bases, with 23 bases left between them. The CDR3 loop is CSAAPTGSAGDEQFF. The CDR3 DNA sequence: TGCAGTGCCGCCCCGACAGGATCTGCGGGGGATGAGCAGTTCTTC.

This clonotype was seen many times. The chain joins TRBV14 to TRBJ2-1, with D hard to call. Trimming cost V 3 bases and J 2 bases, with 11 bases left between them. This CDR3 has 15 residues. The germline CDR1 and CDR2 sequences are SGHDN and FVKESK. The CDR3 region has the DNA TGTGCCAGCAGCCATCCCGCGTTTACCTACAATGAGCAGTTCTTC. This gives the protein CASSHPAFTYNEQFF.

This clonotype was seen ten or more times. J is TRBJ2-2 and V is TRBV27; 8 bases align to TRBD1. The trim removed 3 bases at V and 5 bases at J, leaving 5 bases unmatched. Germline CDR1 is MNHEY and CDR2 is SMNVEV (reference sequence). CDR3 length: 15 amino acids. This CDR3 reads CASSLDRDKTGELFF. CDR3 DNA sequence: TGTGCCAGCAGTTTGGACAGGGATAAAACCGGGGAGCTGTTTTTT.

This clonotype was observed a handful of times. CDR3 residues: CATAPATNEKLFF. The CDR3 nucleotides read TGTGCCACCGCACCTGCAACTAATGAAAAACTGTTTTTT. J is TRBJ1-4 and V is TRBV6-1; D is unresolved. Trimming took off 10 bases at V and 0 bases at J, with 9 bases between the two ends. The CDR3 covers 13 residues. Per the germline V gene, CDR1 is MNHNS and CDR2 is SASEGT.

This clonotype was seen more than once but under ten times. The gene calls are TRBV7-7 and TRBJ2-7; 10 bases are a match to TRBD1. Germline V gives CDR1 SSHAT, CDR2 FNYEAQ (reference sequence). Trimming took 5 bases from V and 5 from J; bases not matched to a gene: 9. The CDR3 extends over 15 amino acids. The CDR3, as DNA: TGTGCCAGCAGCCCGATGACAGGGGGCTTAGACGAGCAGTACTTC. Amino acids: CASSPMTGGLDEQYF.